Included here is one T cell receptor (beta chain) sequence, with context. This clonotype was seen more than once but under ten times. The clone's antigen remains unknown. No base quality values were provided; no much bigger clone lies one nucleotide off. Sample time point, as interpreted from the label and publication: sample taken at primary tumor resection. TCR sequencing used whole RNA extracted from tumor and nontumor lung tissue, or from cryopreserved PBMC samples, without cell sorting. Donors were over 60 patients with early-stage, untreated non-small cell lung cancer from the lung TRACERx cohort. Only patients for whom sufficient RNA was available from at least two tumor regions were selected for TCR sequencing. Libraries were constructed by 5' RACE. Reads for this sample came from a NextSeq 500. In the TCR library protocol, a unique molecular identifier was attached to each TCR cDNA molecule so that PCR and sequencing errors could be corrected. In the source study's methods: TCR identification, UMI-based error correction and CDR3 extraction were all carried out with Decombinator tools. Expanded TCRs were defined as those above a frequency of 2 per 1,000, corresponding to the top 1% of the tumor frequency distribution. Renyi diversity was computed with the R vegan package after each repertoire had been subsampled 100 times to 5,000 TCRs. CDR3 similarity networks were constructed using string-kernel similarity of amino acid triplets, with links drawn between CDR3s whose pairwise similarity was above 0.82. In TCRdb, the public reads were trimmed at Q25 with fastp and aligned with MiXCR, with productive beta chains retained. Every entry covers one CDR3 protein and lists the most common genes and DNA from its rows. The V and J calls here are based on TCRdb, not the publication. This sample holds around 23,000 distinct CDR3 sequences; about 3% were observed only once. The ten largest clones take up 29% of the sample.

These data belong to a study of spatial heterogeneity in lung cancer (dated by TCRdb to the late 2010s). For the wider study: Beta-chain transcripts were consistently detected in greater numbers than alpha-chain transcripts, which likely reflected higher beta-chain transcript abundance. TCR repertoire features were related to nonsynonymous mutation counts determined by whole-exome sequencing of tumor tissue. At surgery, both alpha and beta chains were TCR-sequenced in more than 200 tumor regions, fewer than 85 matched nontumor lung samples and a few dozen PBMC samples. In non-small cell lung cancer, the study made a quantitative comparison of TCR alpha and beta repertoires among multiple tumor regions, matched nontumor lung and blood. In the raw uncorrected reads, each unique combination of TCR and UMI appeared on average more than ten times. Paper-wide results and their limitations: Confirming at a functional level the hypothesis that regional TCRs recognize regional mutations was considered to require additional single-cell paired TCR alpha and beta sequencing. Ubiquitous expanded tumor TCRs were detected in blood more often at tumor resection than at routine follow-up.

This sample comprised PBMCs, obtained at surgery. The source is a female donor with early-stage non-small cell lung cancer.

The DNA reads TGCAGTGCTACCGGATCCCTCTCCTACAATGAGCAGTTCTTC. It translates to CSATGSLSYNEQFF. The chain couples TRBV20-1 to TRBJ2-1, with the D gene too uncertain to name. From the cysteine through the phenylalanine, the CDR3 covers 14 amino acids. Only the CDR3 portion is preserved as DNA: 42 bases, with reading frame beginning at the first base. V is pared back by 4 bases and J by 0 bases, with 10 bases lying between the germline termini. Based on the germline V gene (reference sequence), the CDR1 and CDR2 sequences are DFQATT and SNEGSKA.